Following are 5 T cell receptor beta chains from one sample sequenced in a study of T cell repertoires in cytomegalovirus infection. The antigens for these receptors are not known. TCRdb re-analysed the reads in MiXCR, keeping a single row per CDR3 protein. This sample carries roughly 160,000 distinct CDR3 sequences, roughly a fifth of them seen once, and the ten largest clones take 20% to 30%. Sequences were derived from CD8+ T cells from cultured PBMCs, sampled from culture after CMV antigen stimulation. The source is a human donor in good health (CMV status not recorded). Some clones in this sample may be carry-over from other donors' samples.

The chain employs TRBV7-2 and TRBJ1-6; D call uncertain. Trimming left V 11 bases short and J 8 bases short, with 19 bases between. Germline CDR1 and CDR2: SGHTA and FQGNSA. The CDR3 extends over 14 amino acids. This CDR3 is CAQPLDGVDSPLHF. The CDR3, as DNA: TGTGCCCAACCGCTGGACGGGGTAGATTCACCCCTCCACTTT.

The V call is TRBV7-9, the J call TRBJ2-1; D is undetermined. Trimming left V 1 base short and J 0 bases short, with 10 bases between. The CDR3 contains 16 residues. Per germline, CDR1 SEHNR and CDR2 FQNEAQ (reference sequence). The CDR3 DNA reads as TGTGCCAGCAGCTTAGTTGAGTCGTACTCCTACAATGAGCAGTTCTTC. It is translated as CASSLVESYSYNEQFF.

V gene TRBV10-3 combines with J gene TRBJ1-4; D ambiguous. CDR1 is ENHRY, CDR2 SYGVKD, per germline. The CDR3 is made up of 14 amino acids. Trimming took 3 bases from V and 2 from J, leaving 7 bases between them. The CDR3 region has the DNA TGTGCCATCAGTGAAACAGAGACTAATGAAAAACTGTTTTTT. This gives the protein CAISETETNEKLFF.

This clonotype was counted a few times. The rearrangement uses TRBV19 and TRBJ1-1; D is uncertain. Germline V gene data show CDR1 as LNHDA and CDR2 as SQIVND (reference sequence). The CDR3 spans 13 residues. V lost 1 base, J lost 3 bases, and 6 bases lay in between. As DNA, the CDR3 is TGTGCCAGTAGTATAGCGGGATACACTGAAGCTTTCTTT. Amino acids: CASSIAGYTEAFF.

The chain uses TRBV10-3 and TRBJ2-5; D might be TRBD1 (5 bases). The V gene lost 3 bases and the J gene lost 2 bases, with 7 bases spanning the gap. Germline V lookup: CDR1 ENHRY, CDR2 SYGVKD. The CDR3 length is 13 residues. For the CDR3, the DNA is TGTGCCATCAGTGATCCAGGGCAAGAGACCCAGTACTTC. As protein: CAISDPGQETQYF.